These T cell receptor beta chains were read from a single sample in a study of early T cells in non-severe SARS-CoV-2 infection. TCRdb independently ran MiXCR on the 5' RACE reads; one entry per CDR3 protein. The data contain 25,000 to 35,000 distinct CDR3 sequences, approximately 6.6% of them singletons. This specimen consisted of whole blood, obtained at baseline. These receptors all come from an adult who was a healthcare worker with PCR-confirmed SARS-CoV-2 infection or an uninfected control (not recorded which). Each CDR3 is given with its conserved first and last residue. The order of the fields is J gene, D gene, V gene, clone size, CDR3 DNA, CDR3 protein. The D gene is left open where the match is weak. The size field is filled for only some rows; it gives once, few, many or a size class.

TRBJ1-2 | TRBD1 | TRBV12-3/TRBV12-4 | few | TGTGCCAGCAAACCGGGACAGAACTATGGCTACACCTTC | CASKPGQNYGYTF
TRBJ2-1 | . | TRBV5-1 | many | TGCGCCAGCAGCTTAGGACAGCTACACAATGAGCAGTTCTTC | CASSLGQLHNEQFF
TRBJ1-1 | . | TRBV7-3 | many | TGTGCCAGCAGCTCCTCCGGGGCCGGGGTTACTGAAGCTTTCTTT | CASSSSGAGVTEAFF
TRBJ2-5 | . | TRBV7-2 | . | TGTGCCAGCAGCCCACCTCCTAGTTCTGAGACCCAGTACTTC | CASSPPPSSETQYF
TRBJ2-2 | . | TRBV9 | many | TGTGCCAGCAGCGTAGGAGGAACCGGGGAGCTGTTTTTT | CASSVGGTGELFF
TRBJ1-1 | . | TRBV5-1 | few | TGCGCCAGCAGCTTGGATGGGGGATCCACTGAAGCTTTCTTT | CASSLDGGSTEAFF
TRBJ2-3 | . | TRBV3-1 | many | TGTGCCAGCAGCCAAGGGAGGATAGCAGTGCGAAGCACAGATACGCAGTATTTT | CASSQGRIAVRSTDTQYF
TRBJ2-2 | TRBD1 | TRBV19 | many | TGTGCCAGTAGTGACAGGGGAACCGGGGAGCTGTTTTTT | CASSDRGTGELFF
TRBJ1-1 | . | TRBV30 | many | TGTGCCTTGGAAGGTTTAGGCACTGAAGCTTTCTTT | CALEGLGTEAFF
TRBJ1-4 | . | TRBV4-1 | many | TGCGCCAGCAGCCAGGGGGGGGCCGGTGAAAAACTGTTTTTT | CASSQGGAGEKLFF
TRBJ1-1 | . | TRBV20-1 | many | TGCAGTGCCCGAATAGGGCTCAGCGAAGCTTTCTTT | CSARIGLSEAFF
TRBJ1-5 | . | TRBV12-3/TRBV12-4 | many | TGTGCCAGCAGTTTCAGCCTACAGCAGCCCCAGCATTTT | CASSFSLQQPQHF
TRBJ2-7 | TRBD1 | TRBV20-1 | . | TGCAGTGCTAGGGAACCCGGGACAGGCCCAGGCGAGCAGTACTTC | CSAREPGTGPGEQYF
TRBJ1-3 | . | TRBV29-1 | many | TGCAGCGTTGGTTTAGAAGGAAACACCATATATTTT | CSVGLEGNTIYF
TRBJ2-5 | . | TRBV3-1 | many | TGTGCCAGCAGCTCCAGGATAGAGACCCAGTACTTC | CASSSRIETQYF
TRBJ1-6 | . | TRBV5-1 | . | TGCGCCAGCAGCTTGTTTAGCCTGGGCGTTAGTAATTCACCCCTCCACTTT | CASSLFSLGVSNSPLHF
TRBJ2-3 | . | TRBV9 | . | TGTGCCAGCAGCGTAGTTGAGGGCCTTAGCACAGATACGCAGTATTTT | CASSVVEGLSTDTQYF
TRBJ2-5 | TRBD2 | TRBV10-3 | few | TGTGCCATCAGTGACTCGCGGGAGATAACGGGAGAGACCCAGTACTTC | CAISDSREITGETQYF
TRBJ1-2 | . | TRBV3-1 | many | TGTGCCAGCAGCCCTACGGGGATATCACACTCCTATGGCTACACCTTC | CASSPTGISHSYGYTF
TRBJ2-5 | TRBD1 | TRBV24-1 | . | TGTGCCACCAGTGACGGGACAGGGGGCACTAAGACCCAGTACTTC | CATSDGTGGTKTQYF
TRBJ2-2 | . | TRBV11-2 | . | TGTGCCAGCAGCCAGGACAGATCGAACACCGGGGAGCTGTTTTTT | CASSQDRSNTGELFF
TRBJ1-3 | . | TRBV12-3/TRBV12-4 | many | TGTGCCAGCCTACAACAGGGTTTTAGAAACACCATATATTTT | CASLQQGFRNTIYF
TRBJ1-1 | TRBD1 | TRBV5-1 | few | TGCGCCAGCAGCTTAGGGGGCTCGGCCACTGAAGCTTTCTTT | CASSLGGSATEAFF
TRBJ1-4 | TRBD1 | TRBV29-1 | . | TGCAGCGTGGCAGACAGGGTTGGTAATGAAAAACTGTTTTTT | CSVADRVGNEKLFF
TRBJ2-7 | TRBD1 | TRBV6-6 | many | TGTGCCAGCAGTCCCAAAATCCTTGACAGGGCCGAGCAGTACTTC | CASSPKILDRAEQYF
TRBJ2-1 | TRBD2 | TRBV11-2 | . | TGTGCCAGCAGGCGACTAGCGGGAGTATACAATGAGCAGTTCTTC | CASRRLAGVYNEQFF
TRBJ2-5 | TRBD2 | TRBV14 | few | TGTGCCAGCAGCCTTGGACTAGCGGGGACCCAAGAGACCCAGTACTTC | CASSLGLAGTQETQYF
TRBJ1-1 | TRBD1 | TRBV7-9 | few | TGTGCCAGCAGCCTTGACAGGGGTTCCGAAGCTTTCTTT | CASSLDRGSEAFF
TRBJ2-5 | . | TRBV11-2 | many | TGTGCCAGCAGCTTAGCTTGGGGCCAAGAGACCCAGTACTTC | CASSLAWGQETQYF
TRBJ2-2 | TRBD2 | TRBV18 | many | TGTGCCAGCTCATCCGTAGCGGGAGAGAGAGGCGGGGAGCTGTTTTTT | CASSSVAGERGGELFF
TRBJ1-1 | . | TRBV7-2 | few | TGTGCCAGCAGCAAAAAGACTGAAGCTTTCTTT | CASSKKTEAFF